This entry lists 31 T cell receptor beta chains sequenced from one sample in a study of blood T cells in healthy people across ages. A J-beta primer mix and a sample-barcoded 5' primer were used in a second PCR of about 6 to 12 cycles. TCRdb called the 5' RACE reads again in MiXCR, with one record for every CDR3 protein. Among 710,000 or so distinct CDR3 sequences listed, about a third were seen once. Sequencing was done on a sample of blood. The receptors come from an elderly woman in good health.

V usage is TRBV13 and J usage is TRBJ2-7; no clear D gene. CDR1 and CDR2 from the germline V gene are PRHDT and FYEKMQ (reference sequence). CDR3 length equals 13 residues. Trimming pared 2 bases from V and 6 bases from J, leaving 11 bases between. For the CDR3, the DNA is TGTGCCAGCAGCTTAAATGGCCTGTTCGAGCAGTACTTC. Translated: CASSLNGLFEQYF.

Many counts were recorded for this clonotype. V gene TRBV4-2 combines with J gene TRBJ2-1; 11 nucleotides align to TRBD2. Germline-derived CDR1 and CDR2 are LGHNA and YNFKEQ. J gave up 4 bases and V 0 bases, and 5 bases lay outside the gene matches. The CDR3 covers 17 residues. The CDR3 loop is CASSQEGLAGGYNEQFF. DNA for the CDR3: TGTGCCAGCAGCCAAGAAGGGCTAGCGGGGGGATACAATGAGCAGTTCTTC.

Ten or more counts support this clonotype. The V gene is TRBV6-6, the J gene TRBJ2-3; 14 bases line up with TRBD2. This CDR3 region has 17 residues. With V trimmed by 5 bases and J by 6 bases, 10 bases remained unmatched. The germline CDR1 and CDR2 sequences are MNHNY and SVGAGI (reference sequence). The CDR3 DNA reads as TGTGCCAGCAGTCCGTCCGGGACTAGCGGGGGTTTGGATACGCAGTATTTT. It yields the protein CASSPSGTSGGLDTQYF.

Details on this clonotype: A much larger clone is a single base away; this may be a read error. The CDR3 DNA follows: TGTGCCACAAACCGGGGGCAGAACGTCTACGAGCGGTACTTC. The encoded protein is CATNRGQNVYERYF. This chain connects TRBV6-6 to TRBJ2-7, with D tentatively TRBD1 or TRBD2 (6 bases each). CDR1 and CDR2 from the germline V gene are MNHNY and SVGAGI (reference sequence). The CDR3 is 14 amino acids.

This chain connects TRBV5-1 to TRBJ1-4; weak D call: TRBD1 (5 bases). CDR1 is SGHRS and CDR2 is YFSETQ in the germline V gene. The ends were cut back, 5 bases at V and 0 bases at J, with 11 bases in the middle. The CDR3 is 15 residues long. CDR3 in amino acids: CASRAGDATNEKLFF. DNA for the CDR3: TGCGCCAGCAGGGCCGGGGACGCAACTAATGAAAAACTGTTTTTT.

This clonotype was seen repeatedly, ten times or more. A much bigger clone sits one base away, suggesting this may be a read error. J is TRBJ2-7 and V is TRBV6-1, with 10 bases fitting TRBD1. The CDR3 contains 15 residues. Looked up from germline, CDR1 is MNHNS and CDR2 is SASEGT. The ends lost 6 bases at V and 5 bases at J; junction bases unmatched: 10. The chain's CDR3 is CASSAGGQGSHEQYF. The CDR3 region has the DNA TGTGCCAGCAGCGCCGGGGGACAGGGGTCCCACGAGCAGTACTTC.

This clonotype was seen ten or more times. This chain links TRBV7-9 with TRBJ1-6; tentatively, D is TRBD1 (5 bases). The CDR3 runs to 17 residues. Germline V gene data show CDR1 as SEHNR and CDR2 as FQNEAQ (reference sequence). Trimming cost V 1 base and J 5 bases, with 15 bases left between them. The CDR3 DNA reads TGTGCCAGCAGCTTAGGTTGGGGCGAAGAGCATAATTCACCCCTCCACTTT. Protein sequence: CASSLGWGEEHNSPLHF.

This clonotype was counted ten times or more. The V gene is TRBV7-9, the J gene TRBJ1-1; TRBD1 aligns across 7 bases. The CDR3 is 16 amino acids. V was pared by 1 base and J by 1 base, with 6 bases of the junction left unmatched. Germline assignment: CDR1 SEHNR and CDR2 FQNEAQ (reference sequence). The CDR3 loop reads CASSLGTGNTNTEAFF. Written as DNA, the CDR3 is TGTGCCAGCAGCTTAGGGACAGGCAACACGAACACTGAAGCTTTCTTT.

The DNA for the CDR3 is TGTGCCAGCAGCGTAGGGCTAGCGGGGGGGAACTCCTACAATGAGCAGTTCTTC. Its protein is CASSVGLAGGNSYNEQFF. This chain joins TRBV9 and TRBJ2-1; 12 bases line up with TRBD2. V lost 0 bases, J lost 0 bases, and 4 bases stayed unmatched. CDR1 and CDR2 (germline): SGDLS, YYNGEE. The CDR3 is 18 amino acids.

The sample holds many counts of this clonotype. The CDR3 region has the DNA TGTGCCAGCAGCTTAGGTTCTAGCGGGGGCGGCGAGCAGTACTTC. Encoded protein: CASSLGSSGGGEQYF. V gene TRBV7-9 combines with J gene TRBJ2-7; 10 nucleotides line up with TRBD2. The germline gives CDR1 SEHNR, CDR2 FQNEAQ (reference sequence). Losses at the gene ends were 1 base for V and 6 bases for J; bases not matched to a gene: 6. The CDR3 spans 15 residues.

About this clonotype: Given a much more abundant clone one base away, this may be a read error. This sequence joins TRBV7-3 and TRBJ1-2; no firm D call. The CDR3 is 15 amino acids. The germline V gene has CDR1 SGHTA and CDR2 FQGTGA. CDR3 amino acids: CASSLEAGLLYDYTF. In DNA, the CDR3 is TGTGCCAGCAGCTTAGAGGCAGGCCTCCTCTATGACTACACCTTC.

For this clonotype: Just one base apart from a much larger clone, this may be a read error. Given the absence of the conserved phenylalanine or tryptophan at the CDR3 end, a read error is likely. V usage is TRBV24-1 and J usage is TRBJ1-5, with D possibly being TRBD1 (5 bases). CDR1 is KGHDR, CDR2 SFDVKD, per germline. This CDR3 has 15 amino acids. V lost 4 bases and J 7 bases, leaving 16 bases between the germline ends. The CDR3 nucleotides are TGTGCCACCAGTGACACGGGGGTTCGAGGGCAGCCCCAGCATTGT. Its translation is CATSDTGVRGQPQHC.

This clonotype was detected many times. The chain has TRBV15 and TRBJ2-5, with D uncertain. The CDR3 totals 12 residues. Germline loops: CDR1 LNHNV, CDR2 YYDKDF (reference sequence). The ends were cut back, 0 bases at V and 9 bases at J, with 8 bases in the middle. CDR3 bases: TGTGCCACCAGCAGAGACTGGAGATCCCAGTACTTC. It specifies CATSRDWRSQYF. Filled out from reference TRBV15 and TRBJ2-5, the complete variable domain reads DAMVIQNPRYQVTQFGKPVTLSCSQTLNHNVMYWYQQKSSQAPKLLFHYYDKDFNNEADTPDNFQSRRPNTSFCFLDIRSPGLGDTAMYLCATSRDWRSQYFGPGTRLLVL.

This chain connects TRBV9 to TRBJ2-5, with D unclear. CDR1 and CDR2 from the germline V gene are SGDLS and YYNGEE. The V gene lost 3 bases and the J gene lost 11 bases, with 23 bases spanning the gap. This CDR3 is 15 amino acids long. The CDR3 loop is CASSARVSGQDEQYF. CDR3 DNA sequence: TGTGCCAGCAGCGCCCGGGTCTCCGGTCAGGATGAGCAGTACTTC.

This rearrangement joins TRBV24-1 to TRBJ2-6; D may match TRBD1 or TRBD2 (5 bases each). The germline gives CDR1 KGHDR, CDR2 SFDVKD. The CDR3 length is 15 residues. Trimming shortened V by 12 bases and J by 0 bases, and 14 bases separated the two germline ends. The CDR3 loop reads CAAAGTSSGANVLTF. DNA of the CDR3: TGTGCCGCGGCAGGGACGAGCTCTGGGGCCAACGTCCTGACTTTC.

This clonotype occurred many times. V is TRBV7-3 and J is TRBJ2-5; D perhaps matches TRBD2 (7 bases). The CDR3 spans 15 residues. Trimming left V 5 bases short and J 3 bases short, with 16 bases between. Germline-derived CDR1 and CDR2 are SGHTA and FQGTGA. CDR3 amino acids: CASSPGGGAEETQYF. CDR3 nucleotide sequence: TGTGCCAGCAGCCCTGGAGGGGGGGCCGAAGAGACCCAGTACTTC.

The chain recombines TRBV7-2 with TRBJ2-1; TRBD2 agrees at 9 bases. TRBJ2-7 matches the DNA end more closely, so the J call is doubtful. Germline V lookup: CDR1 SGHTA, CDR2 FQGNSA. This CDR3 is built from 16 residues. The DNA of the CDR3 is TGTGCCAGCAGCTTAGAGGGGCGGGGGGGTTACAATGAGCAGTACTTC. Its translation is CASSLEGRGGYNEQYF.

The sample holds many counts of this clonotype. This chain joins TRBV4-3 and TRBJ2-5; 13 positions agree with TRBD2. V gave up 4 bases and J gave up 0 bases; unmatched junction bases: 8. The CDR3 covers 18 residues. The germline V gene encodes CDR1 LGHNA and CDR2 YSLEER. In nucleotides, the CDR3 is TGCGCCAGCAGCCCTGGACTAGCGGGGGCCCTAGACCAAGAGACCCAGTACTTC. This codes for CASSPGLAGALDQETQYF.

This clonotype has at least ten counts. DNA for the CDR3: TGCAGTGCTAGAGATCCCGGGACTAGTTCCTACGAGCAGTACTTC. As protein: CSARDPGTSSYEQYF. The chain combines TRBV20-1 with TRBJ2-7, with 8 bases matching TRBD2. J was trimmed by 1 base and V by 0 bases; bases with no gene match: 5. Germline lookup yields CDR1 DFQATT and CDR2 SNEGSKA (reference sequence). The CDR3 spans 15 residues.

This clonotype showed up just a few times. The chain has TRBV6-1 and TRBJ2-1; D ambiguous. The germline gives CDR1 MNHNS, CDR2 SASEGT. V was clipped by 4 bases and J by 0 bases, with 10 bases between them. The length of the CDR3 is 15 residues. This CDR3 reads CASSGAFGSYNEQFF. DNA for the CDR3: TGTGCCAGCAGTGGAGCTTTCGGCTCCTACAATGAGCAGTTCTTC.

The V call is TRBV6-5, the J call TRBJ1-1; D is possibly TRBD1 (6 bases). Germline V gene data show CDR1 as MNHEY and CDR2 as SVGAGI. Trimming removed 0 bases from V and 1 base from J, with 15 bases in between. CDR3 length: 17 residues. The CDR3 here is CASSYSPLQGGNTEAFF. The CDR3 region has the DNA TGTGCCAGCAGTTACTCCCCTTTACAGGGTGGGAACACTGAAGCTTTCTTT.

There are many counts of this clonotype. The rearrangement links TRBV15 to TRBJ2-3, with D perhaps TRBD2 (6 bases). V was trimmed by 11 bases and J by 2 bases, leaving 20 bases between them. CDR3 length: 15 residues. Germline-derived CDR1 and CDR2 are LNHNV and YYDKDF (reference sequence). The CDR3 region is CASGLTDSPTDTQYF. CDR3 sequence (DNA): TGTGCCTCGGGACTGACCGACTCGCCCACAGATACGCAGTATTTT.

J is TRBJ1-5 and V is TRBV7-2; 7 nucleotides align to TRBD1. Germline-derived CDR1 and CDR2 are SGHTA and FQGNSA. V shed 5 bases and J 6 bases; nucleotides not matched to a gene: 13. The CDR3 extends over 16 amino acids. The CDR3 nucleotides read TGTGCCAGCAGCCCTACGGCCTCAGGGGGTAGTCAGCCCCAGCATTTT. Its translation: CASSPTASGGSQPQHF.

This clonotype showed up many times. V gene TRBV20-1 combines with J gene TRBJ2-3; D not certain. V was shortened by 5 bases and J by 1 base, with 19 bases between the two germline ends. The germline V gene encodes CDR1 DFQATT and CDR2 SNEGSKA (reference sequence). The CDR3 covers 16 residues. CDR3 amino acids: CSAGSPVASGTDTQYF. For the CDR3, the DNA is TGCAGTGCTGGTTCCCCCGTTGCCAGCGGCACAGATACGCAGTATTTT.

This clonotype was counted ten times or more. The J gene is TRBJ2-3, the V gene TRBV28, with no clear D. This CDR3 has 14 amino acids. Trimming pared 11 bases from V and 2 bases from J, leaving 17 bases between. Germline CDR1 and CDR2: MDHEN and SYDVKM. This CDR3 reads CASVTELTTDTQYF. CDR3 in DNA: TGTGCCTCAGTGACGGAGCTCACCACAGATACGCAGTATTTT.

This clonotype came up many times. The J gene is TRBJ1-2, the V gene TRBV20-1, with a tentative D call TRBD1 (6 bases). The CDR3 has 15 residues. Deletions cut 2 bases from V and 1 base from J, with 14 bases between. CDR1 is DFQATT, CDR2 SNEGSKA, per germline (reference sequence). Written as DNA, the CDR3 is TGCAGTGCTAGAACGTGGGACATCTTTAACTATGGCTACACCTTC. It is translated as CSARTWDIFNYGYTF.

About this clonotype: This likely comes from a read error, as the CDR3 has no conserved phenylalanine or tryptophan at its end. CDR3 sequence reads: CASSQTSVQYC. In DNA, the CDR3 is TGTGCCAGCAGTCAGACTAGCGTGCAGTACTGC. The V gene is TRBV6-5, the J gene TRBJ2-7; 8 positions agree with TRBD2. Germline V gene lookup returns CDR1 MNHEY and CDR2 SVGAGI. J gave up 9 bases and V 5 bases, and 3 bases lay outside the gene matches. The CDR3 sequence is 11 residues long.

This clonotype appeared many times. This rearrangement joins TRBV5-5 to TRBJ2-3; TRBD1 matches at 9 bases. With 5 bases clipped from V and 3 bases from J, the junction kept 7 bases outside the gene matches. The length of the CDR3 is 15 residues. Looked up from germline, CDR1 is SGHKS and CDR2 is YYEKEE (reference sequence). For the CDR3, the DNA is TGTGCCAGCAGTCTCGACAGGGGGGCGACAGATACGCAGTATTTT. Residues: CASSLDRGATDTQYF.

The chain has TRBV5-1 and TRBJ2-1; 9 bases fit TRBD2. Per germline, CDR1 SGHRS and CDR2 YFSETQ. There are 20 residues in the CDR3. After removal of 7 bases from V and 0 bases from J, the junction contained 20 bases not matched to a gene. Here the CDR3 reads CASSSPGGGAVLSSYNEQFF. CDR3 sequence (DNA): TGCGCCAGCTCCTCCCCCGGCGGGGGGGCCGTCCTGAGCTCCTACAATGAGCAGTTCTTC.

The table lists this clonotype with a few counts. A single base separates this from a much larger clone, so it may be a read error. The J gene is TRBJ2-3, the V gene TRBV29-1, with TRBD2 matching over 10 bases. V lost 4 bases and J lost 2; bases outside the gene matches: 6. Germline CDR1 SQVTM, CDR2 ANQGSEA. This CDR3 spans 15 amino acids. CDR3 sequence: CSVVLSGRNTDTQYF. The CDR3, as DNA: TGCAGCGTTGTCCTTAGCGGGAGGAACACAGATACGCAGTATTTT.

The table lists this clonotype with many counts. J is TRBJ2-3 and V is TRBV7-3; D perhaps matches TRBD2 (6 bases). The CDR3 consists of 16 residues. Germline V gene data show CDR1 as SGHTA and CDR2 as FQGTGA. Trimming shortened V by 5 bases and J by 0 bases, and 15 bases separated the two germline ends. This chain's CDR3 is CASSPRIGGSTDTQYF. DNA of the CDR3: TGTGCCAGCAGCCCCCGGATCGGGGGAAGCACAGATACGCAGTATTTT. Full variable domain (rest looked up from reference TRBV7-3 and TRBJ2-3): GAGVSQTPSNKVTEKGKYVELRCDPISGHTALYWYRQSLGQGPEFLIYFQGTGAADDSGLPNDRFFAVRPEGSVSTLKIQRTERGDSAVYLCASSPRIGGSTDTQYFGPGTRLTVL.